The entry below gives a single T cell receptor beta chain sequence along with its context. The data are from a study of blood T cell repertoires in COVID-19. Study context: Specimens from acute and convalescent COVID-19 originated in the United States, Italy and Spain. T cells, B-cell-depleted T cells, or PBMCs provided the cDNA or gDNA that served as material.

Enrolled during active infection, Seattle patients were then followed longitudinally. Authors' methods: Quantification of nucleated cells was approximated via reference gene primer amplification. Generated by immunoSEQ multiplex PCR, the TCRdb table keeps only in-frame clones and is missing some. V and J calls and clone size are as listed in that table; D and trimming were resolved from the DNA. The repertoire consists of approximately 460,000 clones, with approximately 92% occurring once and the leading ten covering around 0.95%. The CDR3 extends over 15 amino acids. V gave up 7 bases and J gave up 2 bases, with 15 bases separating them. The V gene's germline CDR1 is SGHRS and CDR2 YFSETQ.

This receptor was obtained from a man aged 18 to 35 with COVID-19, enrolled during active disease. Material for sequencing was peripheral blood. The genes are TRBV5-1 and TRBJ2-2; tentative D call: TRBD1 (6 bases). The CDR3 bases are TGCGCCAGCGATCCCGGACAGCTTAACACCGGGGAGCTGTTTTTT. Its protein is CASDPGQLNTGELFF.